This is a list of T cell receptor beta chains from one sample in a study of T-cell reconstitution after alpha-beta-depleted transplantation in children. Via MiXCR, TCRdb re-called the PCR reads, giving one row per CDR3 protein. The sample records about 500,000 distinct CDR3 sequences, 10% to 12% being singletons. Here the sequenced sample was PBMCs, mostly from graft donor cells, taken 180 days after TCRalphabeta/CD19-depleted stem cell transplant. These receptors all stem from a female patient aged 2-9 years who had a stem cell transplant for aplastic anemia, so the T cells may come from the graft donor. The CDR3 runs from the conserved cysteine through the conserved F or W. D genes are given only for firm matches. Clone size is shown for a subset of rows, as once, few, many or a class of expanded clone.

NA | NA | TRBJ2-1 | TRBV20-1 | TGCAGTGCCAGAACGGGACTTAACTACAATGAGCAGTTCTTC | CSARTGLNYNEQFF
NA | NA | TRBJ2-4 | TRBV5-1 | TGCGCCAGCAGCACTGGGGGTTCAGAAAACATTCAGTACTTC | CASSTGGSENIQYF
NA | NA | TRBJ2-2 | TRBV5-1 | TGCGCCAGCGGGATCGGGACAACGAACACCGGGGAGCTGTTTTTT | CASGIGTTNTGELFF
NA | NA | TRBJ1-1 | TRBV12-3/TRBV12-4 | TGTGCCAGCAGTTTTAGGATGGCCCTGAACACTGAAGCTTTCTTT | CASSFRMALNTEAFF
TRBD2 | NA | TRBJ2-1 | TRBV11-2 | TGTGCCAGCAGCTTTAGAAGGGCCAGCGGGAGGGCCCGTTCTCACAATGAGCAGTTCTTC | CASSFRRASGRARSHNEQFF
NA | NA | TRBJ1-1 | TRBV12-3/TRBV12-4 | TGTGCCAGCAGTGGACGGAGTGAAGCTTTCTTT | CASSGRSEAFF
NA | few | TRBJ2-3 | TRBV5-1 | TGCGCAAGTCAAATTACAGATACGCAGTATTTT | CASQITDTQYF
NA | few | TRBJ1-5 | TRBV6-1 | TGTGCCAGCAGGAGGGACAACAATCAGCCCCAGCATTTT | CASRRDNNQPQHF
NA | many | TRBJ2-5 | TRBV12-3/TRBV12-4 | TGTGCCAGCAGTCTCCGAGATGTGGATGGGGAGACCCAGTACTTC | CASSLRDVDGETQYF
NA | few | TRBJ2-7 | TRBV20-1 | TGCAGTGCTAGAGGGGGGCCGACCTACGAGCAGTACTTC | CSARGGPTYEQYF
NA | few | TRBJ2-2 | TRBV28 | TGTGCCAGCAGTTTAATTACGAAGGACATACAGACCGGGGAGCTGTTTTTT | CASSLITKDIQTGELFF
TRBD1 | NA | TRBJ2-1 | TRBV7-6 | TGTGCCACCTCCGCACAGGGGGCGGACTACAATGAGCAGTTCTTC | CATSAQGADYNEQFF
NA | few | TRBJ2-2 | TRBV28 | TGTGCCAGCAGTGGCAGGGTTGGCGGGGAGCTGTTTTTT | CASSGRVGGELFF
NA | NA | TRBJ2-7 | TRBV28 | TGTGCCAGCAGTTTATGGGGGTCTATGGGGGGACTCTACGAGCAGTACTTC | CASSLWGSMGGLYEQYF
TRBD2 | many | TRBJ2-1 | TRBV12-3/TRBV12-4 | TGTGCCAGCAGCCCCACTAGCGGGAAAAGCTCCTACAATGAGCAGTTCTTC | CASSPTSGKSSYNEQFF
NA | NA | TRBJ2-1 | TRBV20-1 | TGCAGTGCAAGATCTAGCGCCCGCAACAATGAGCAGTTCTTC | CSARSSARNNEQFF
TRBD1 | NA | TRBJ1-2 | TRBV18 | TGTGCCAGCTCACCGACCGGGACAGGACATGGCTACACCTTC | CASSPTGTGHGYTF
NA | NA | TRBJ2-6 | TRBV19 | TGTGCCAGTAGCCACTTCGGGCGCTCTGGGGCCAACGTCCTGACTTTC | CASSHFGRSGANVLTF
TRBD1 | many | TRBJ1-5 | TRBV6-1 | TGTGCCAGCAGCCAGGGGGCTAGCAATCAGCCCCAGCATTTT | CASSQGASNQPQHF
TRBD2 | many | TRBJ2-3 | TRBV7-8 | TGTGCCAGCAGCCCGGGGGGGGGCGGCACCACAGATACGCAGTATTTT | CASSPGGGGTTDTQYF
NA | NA | TRBJ1-1 | TRBV5-8 | TGTGCCAGCAGGCCAGGGGAAAGTCGAAGTACTGAAGCTTTCTTT | CASRPGESRSTEAFF
NA | NA | TRBJ1-5 | TRBV12-3/TRBV12-4 | TGTGCCAGCAGTTCCGGGGGAAGCAGCAATCAGCCCCAGCATTTT | CASSSGGSSNQPQHF
TRBD2 | few | TRBJ2-1 | TRBV5-6 | TGTGCCAGCACCGTGGGACTAGCGGGAGTGAAATCCTACAATGAGCAGTTCTTC | CASTVGLAGVKSYNEQFF
TRBD1 | few | TRBJ1-1 | TRBV4-3 | TGCGCCAGCAGCCACTCTACAGGGGGCCGACGTGGATACACTGAAGCTTTCTTT | CASSHSTGGRRGYTEAFF
TRBD1 | few | TRBJ1-4 | TRBV7-9 | TGTGCCAGCAGCCCAGGGGGGGGCCTTAATGAAAAACTGTTTTTT | CASSPGGGLNEKLFF
TRBD1 | few | TRBJ2-2 | TRBV24-1 | TGTGCCACCTCCTTGGCAGGGGGACCCACCGGGGAGCTGTTTTTT | CATSLAGGPTGELFF
TRBD1 | few | TRBJ2-7 | TRBV19 | TGTGCCAGTGGACAGGGGCATTACTACGAGCAGTACTTC | CASGQGHYYEQYF
TRBD2 | NA | TRBJ2-1 | TRBV27 | TGTGCCAGCGCGACTAGCGGGGGTACCTACAATGAGCAGTTCTTC | CASATSGGTYNEQFF
TRBD1 | few | TRBJ2-5 | TRBV12-3/TRBV12-4 | TGTGCCAGCAGTCCCGGGGGGACAGGGTACGAGACCCAGTACTTC | CASSPGGTGYETQYF
NA | NA | TRBJ2-5 | TRBV15 | TGTGCCACCAGCAGAGAAGGCCAAAGTCAAGAGACCCAGTACTTC | CATSREGQSQETQYF
TRBD1 | NA | TRBJ2-7 | TRBV28 | TGTGCCAGCAGTTTATTATCCGGGACAGGCTTCACCTACGAGCAGTACTTC | CASSLLSGTGFTYEQYF
TRBD2 | few | TRBJ2-6 | TRBV5-1 | TGCGCCAGCAGCGCCCGACTAGCGGGAGAGTCTGGGGCCAACGTCCTGACTTTC | CASSARLAGESGANVLTF
TRBD1 | NA | TRBJ1-2 | TRBV18 | TGTGCCAGCTCACCGACCGCCGGGACAGGGGGCGGCTACACCTTC | CASSPTAGTGGGYTF
NA | many | TRBJ2-2 | TRBV7-9 | TGTGCCAGCAGCTTAGCAGAGAACACCGGGGAGCTGTTTTTT | CASSLAENTGELFF
TRBD2 | many | TRBJ2-3 | TRBV20-1 | TGCAGTGCTCCATCTAGCGGGAGGGTATCAGATACGCAGTATTTT | CSAPSSGRVSDTQYF
TRBD1 | NA | TRBJ1-5 | TRBV12-3/TRBV12-4 | TGTGCCAGCAGTTTGGGGGGGACAGGCAATCAGCCCCAGCATTTT | CASSLGGTGNQPQHF
NA | many | TRBJ2-7 | TRBV5-1 | TGCGCCAGCAGCTCGTCCGGTCTCACCTACGAGCAGTACTTC | CASSSSGLTYEQYF
TRBD1 | many | TRBJ2-1 | TRBV11-3 | TGTGCCACCAATCGAGGGACAGGGGGCAATGAGCAGTTCTTC | CATNRGTGGNEQFF
NA | NA | TRBJ2-7 | TRBV6-1 | TGTGCCAGCAGTGCCACGGGACACTTCTACGAGCAGTACTTC | CASSATGHFYEQYF
TRBD1 | few | TRBJ2-3 | TRBV27 | TGTGCCAGCAGTTTTCATGGACAGGGGATAAATACGCAGTATTTT | CASSFHGQGINTQYF
TRBD2 | few | TRBJ2-1 | TRBV20-1 | TGCAGTGGGGGTAGCGGGAGCTATGAGCAGTTCTTC | CSGGSGSYEQFF
NA | NA | TRBJ2-7 | TRBV5-1 | TGCGCCAGCAGCTTTGGGTCCTCTGGGGACTACGAGCAGTACTTC | CASSFGSSGDYEQYF
TRBD2 | few | TRBJ2-2 | TRBV7-8 | TGTGCCAGCAGCTTAGCATCACTAGCGGGCATAAACACCGGGGAGCTGTTTTTT | CASSLASLAGINTGELFF
TRBD1 | NA | TRBJ2-1 | TRBV6-2/TRBV6-3 | TGTGCCAGCAGCTGGGGACAGGGGACCTACTACAATGAGCAGTTCTTC | CASSWGQGTYYNEQFF
NA | NA | TRBJ2-7 | TRBV9 | TGTGCCAGCAGCGTAGAGGGCCAGGGGTTCGACGAGCAGTACTTC | CASSVEGQGFDEQYF
NA | NA | TRBJ2-2 | TRBV15 | TGTGCCACCAGCAGAGGGAATGGATGGCAGGAGAACACCGGGGAGCTGTTTTTT | CATSRGNGWQENTGELFF
TRBD2 | few | TRBJ2-3 | TRBV7-2 | TGTGCCAGCAGCTCTCCCCAGCGGGAGGGCACAGATACGCAGTATTTT | CASSSPQREGTDTQYF
NA | NA | TRBJ2-7 | TRBV9 | TGTGCCAGCAGCGCGGGACTGGAACGATACGAGCAGTACTTC | CASSAGLERYEQYF
NA | NA | TRBJ2-3 | TRBV19 | TGTGCCAGTAGTAAACTAGCAGAAGATACGCAGTATTTT | CASSKLAEDTQYF
TRBD1 | NA | TRBJ1-6 | TRBV28 | TGTGCCAGCAGCACGACAGGGGCGGGTACTTCACCCCTCCACTTT | CASSTTGAGTSPLHF
NA | few | TRBJ2-3 | TRBV20-1 | TGCAGTGCTAGAGATGTTGAAGCGGGCATAGTAGATACGCAGTATTTT | CSARDVEAGIVDTQYF
NA | few | TRBJ2-4 | TRBV6-5 | TGTGCCAGCAGTTACGAACTAGACGCGACGTTAGCCAAAAACATTCAGTACTTC | CASSYELDATLAKNIQYF
NA | NA | TRBJ1-5 | TRBV6-5 | TGTGCCAGCAGTTACGGTATAGCCAGGGTGGATCAGCCCCAGCATTTT | CASSYGIARVDQPQHF
NA | NA | TRBJ2-7 | TRBV7-2 | TGTGCCAGCAGCCCCCGACAGGCTTTATGGGAGCAGTACTTC | CASSPRQALWEQYF